This T cell receptor (beta chain) is from a study of T cell responses to AZD1222 COVID-19 vaccine. Findings and limits, study-wide: Distributed over spike, vaccine-associated CD4 TCRs predominated at 160-218 and 743-854. In a largely white British group with more females than males, clonal diversity was possibly underestimated.

CDR3 length: 14 residues. V was pared by 2 bases and J by 3 bases, with 5 bases of the junction left unmatched. CDR1 is GTSNPN and CDR2 is SVGIG in the germline V gene (reference sequence). The assay was immunoSEQ multiplex PCR, and TCRdb's table has in-frame clones only and misses some. Counted here are about 140,000 clones, about 90% occurring once; the ten biggest clones make up 5% to 6.5%. In regard to this clone: Antigen: not known. The same CDR3 also results from other DNA sequences found in this sample.

This TCR was recovered from an adult who received the AZD1222 COVID-19 vaccine. This chain links TRBV30 with TRBJ2-7; TRBD1 matches 9 bases. The sample was peripheral blood, taken 28 days after the second AZD1222 dose. The CDR3: CAWSTGTGSYEQYF. The CDR3 bases are TGTGCCTGGAGTACGGGGACAGGGAGCTACGAGCAGTACTTC. Drawing the rest from reference TRBV30 and TRBJ2-7, the complete variable domain is SQTIHQWPATLVQPVGSPLSLECTVEGTSNPNLYWYRQAAGRGLQLLFYSVGIGQISSEVPQNLSASRPQDRQFILSSKKLLLSDSGFYLCAWSTGTGSYEQYFGPGTRLTVT.